The source of this TCR beta chain is a study of radiation and T cells in renal cell carcinoma. Regarding the study as a whole: From baseline, blood top tumor clonotypes peaked at 2 weeks post-radiation.

There are 13 residues in the CDR3. Trimming took off 1 base at V and 6 bases at J, with 7 bases between the two ends. Germline V gives CDR1 SGHTA, CDR2 FQGNSA. As concerns this clone: The antigen is undetermined. A much bigger clone sits one base away, suggesting this may be a read error.

As for time point: blood 2 weeks post-SBRT. Treatment meaning: 15 Gy SBRT to primary tumor, nephrectomy 4 weeks later. Serial blood draws occurred at baseline and 2 and 4 weeks post-SBRT. Clones were read by immunoSEQ multiplex PCR, and TCRdb kept only the in-frame ones, dropping some. The table shows 60,000 to 65,000 clones, with about 80% occurring only once. The clonotype originates from a man in his sixties with renal cell carcinoma. The V gene is TRBV7-2, the J gene TRBJ2-1, with a possible D match to TRBD2 (5 bases). The starting material was blood, obtained from a patient whose treatment included radiotherapy and nephrectomy. CDR3 DNA: TGTGCCAGCAGCTTAGGTACTAGCAATGAGCAGTTCTTC. It is translated as CASSLGTSNEQFF. Full variable domain (rest looked up from reference TRBV7-2 and TRBJ2-1): GAGVSQSPSNKVTEKGKDVELRCDPISGHTALYWYRQSLGQGLEFLIYFQGNSAPDKSGLPSDRFSAERTGGSVSTLTIQRTQQEDSAVYLCASSLGTSNEQFFGPGTRLTVL.